A selection of T cell receptor beta chains follows, all from one sample in a study of T cell repertoires in ileal Crohn's disease. This table comes from immunoSEQ multiplex PCR, and its TCRdb copy is limited to in-frame clones, with some not included. Of approximately 12,000 clones in the sample, 65% to 80% were seen once. The sequenced sample consisted of ileal tissue. The receptor set was obtained from an adult with Crohn's disease. Both conserved end residues are part of each CDR3. A D gene is named only where the DNA matches it firmly. Rows give clone size only sometimes, using once, few, many, or a class for an expanded clone.

clone size: .; D gene: TRBD1; V gene: TRBV6-6; J gene: TRBJ1-3; CDR3 length: 16; CDR3 DNA: TGTGCCAGCAGTCGGGGACAGGGATCGACTGGAAACACCATATATTTT; CDR3 protein: CASSRGQGSTGNTIYF
clone size: medium-sized; D gene: .; V gene: TRBV7-3; J gene: TRBJ2-1; CDR3 length: 15; CDR3 DNA: TGTGCCAGCAGCTTAATCGCTAGCTCCTACAATGAGCAGTTCTTC; CDR3 protein: CASSLIASSYNEQFF
clone size: .; D gene: TRBD1; V gene: TRBV5-5; J gene: TRBJ1-2; CDR3 length: 16; CDR3 DNA: TGTGCCAGCAGCTTCCTGGGACAGACCGCCCCCTATGGCTACACCTTC; CDR3 protein: CASSFLGQTAPYGYTF
clone size: .; D gene: .; V gene: TRBV6-6; J gene: TRBJ1-5; CDR3 length: 16; CDR3 DNA: TGTGCCAGCAGTTACTCGAATCCAGGGGGCAATCAGCCCCAGCATTTT; CDR3 protein: CASSYSNPGGNQPQHF
clone size: .; D gene: .; V gene: TRBV6-1; J gene: TRBJ2-7; CDR3 length: 15; CDR3 DNA: TGTGCCAGCAACCCCGGGACACCCAGCTCCTACGAGCAGTACTTC; CDR3 protein: CASNPGTPSSYEQYF
clone size: .; D gene: .; V gene: TRBV29-1; J gene: TRBJ2-7; CDR3 length: 12; CDR3 DNA: TGCAGCGCGAGGCGGGACTCCTACGAGCAGTACTTC; CDR3 protein: CSARRDSYEQYF
clone size: .; D gene: TRBD1; V gene: TRBV28; J gene: TRBJ1-6; CDR3 length: 14; CDR3 DNA: TGTGCCAGCAGGCTGACAGGGGTTAATTCACCCCTCCACTTT; CDR3 protein: CASRLTGVNSPLHF
clone size: .; D gene: .; V gene: TRBV19; J gene: TRBJ2-7; CDR3 length: 14; CDR3 DNA: TGTGCCAGTAGTATAGCTGATTACTCCTACGAGCAGTACTTC; CDR3 protein: CASSIADYSYEQYF
clone size: .; D gene: TRBD1; V gene: TRBV5-1; J gene: TRBJ1-2; CDR3 length: 16; CDR3 DNA: TGCGCCAGCAGCTTATACCCCAGGGGGCAAGACTATGGCTACACCTTC; CDR3 protein: CASSLYPRGQDYGYTF
clone size: .; D gene: .; V gene: TRBV5-1; J gene: TRBJ2-3; CDR3 length: 16; CDR3 DNA: TGCGCCAGCAGCCCCCCTTTAGGGGGGGAGACAGATACGCAGTATTTT; CDR3 protein: CASSPPLGGETDTQYF
clone size: .; D gene: .; V gene: TRBV4-3; J gene: TRBJ2-2; CDR3 length: 14; CDR3 DNA: TGCGCCAGCAGCCGAGAATCTAGGTTAGGGGAGCTGTTTTTT; CDR3 protein: CASSRESRLGELFF
clone size: .; D gene: .; V gene: TRBV9; J gene: TRBJ2-3; CDR3 length: 14; CDR3 DNA: TGTGCCAGCAGCGTAGCGCAGGGAATAGATACGCAGTATTTT; CDR3 protein: CASSVAQGIDTQYF
clone size: .; D gene: .; V gene: TRBV7-9; J gene: TRBJ1-1; CDR3 length: 12; CDR3 DNA: TGTGCCAGCGGGTACAGTAACACTGAAGCTTTCTTT; CDR3 protein: CASGYSNTEAFF
clone size: .; D gene: .; V gene: TRBV6-1; J gene: TRBJ1-2; CDR3 length: 14; CDR3 DNA: TGTGCCAGCAGTGATTCTGGGGCAGGGTATGGCTACACCTTC; CDR3 protein: CASSDSGAGYGYTF
clone size: .; D gene: .; V gene: TRBV20-1; J gene: TRBJ1-1; CDR3 length: 11; CDR3 DNA: TGCAGTGCTACCTCGAACACTGAAGCTTTCTTT; CDR3 protein: CSATSNTEAFF
clone size: .; D gene: .; V gene: TRBV5-6; J gene: TRBJ2-1; CDR3 length: 16; CDR3 DNA: TGTGCCAGCAGCTCCTCTCGGGGGGCTATTTTCAATGAGCAGTTCTTC; CDR3 protein: CASSSSRGAIFNEQFF
clone size: few; D gene: .; V gene: TRBV30; J gene: TRBJ2-5; CDR3 length: 12; CDR3 DNA: TGTGCCTGGAGCGTCGGAGGGGAGACCCAGTACTTC; CDR3 protein: CAWSVGGETQYF
clone size: .; D gene: .; V gene: TRBV29-1; J gene: TRBJ2-6; CDR3 length: 14; CDR3 DNA: TGCAGCGTTGATACTGCCTTTGGGGCCAACGTCCTGACTTTC; CDR3 protein: CSVDTAFGANVLTF
clone size: few; D gene: .; V gene: TRBV14; J gene: TRBJ1-2; CDR3 length: 14; CDR3 DNA: TGTGCCAGCAGCCAAGATGGGGGGGGACTCGGCTACACCTTC; CDR3 protein: CASSQDGGGLGYTF
clone size: .; D gene: TRBD2; V gene: TRBV5-4; J gene: TRBJ2-3; CDR3 length: 15; CDR3 DNA: TGTGCCAGCAGCTTAAAGCGGGGGCCGGGGGATACGCAGTATTTT; CDR3 protein: CASSLKRGPGDTQYF
clone size: .; D gene: TRBD1; V gene: TRBV29-1; J gene: TRBJ1-1; CDR3 length: 13; CDR3 DNA: TGCAGCGCCCTGACAGGGGCCAACACTGAAGCTTTCTTT; CDR3 protein: CSALTGANTEAFF
clone size: .; D gene: TRBD2; V gene: TRBV7-2; J gene: TRBJ2-7; CDR3 length: 19; CDR3 DNA: TGTGCCAGCAGCTCGATCCTAGCGGGAGGATATTTCACCACCTACGAGCAGTACTTC; CDR3 protein: CASSSILAGGYFTTYEQYF
clone size: .; D gene: TRBD1; V gene: TRBV6-4; J gene: TRBJ1-2; CDR3 length: 14; CDR3 DNA: TGTGCCAGCAGCCCTTCTCAGGGGGGATTTGGCTACACCTTC; CDR3 protein: CASSPSQGGFGYTF
clone size: .; D gene: .; V gene: TRBV7-9; J gene: TRBJ1-2; CDR3 length: 18; CDR3 DNA: TGTGCCAGCAGCTTGGGAATCGCAGGAGTCGGGGTTAACTATGGCTACACCTTC; CDR3 protein: CASSLGIAGVGVNYGYTF
clone size: .; D gene: .; V gene: TRBV12-1; J gene: TRBJ2-7; CDR3 length: 10; CDR3 DNA: TGTGCCAGCAGCTTAGAGGAGCAGTACTTC; CDR3 protein: CASSLEEQYF
clone size: .; D gene: TRBD1; V gene: TRBV5-1; J gene: TRBJ2-1; CDR3 length: 15; CDR3 DNA: TGCGCCAGCAGCGGACGGACAGGGTCGGGCAATGAGCAGTTCTTC; CDR3 protein: CASSGRTGSGNEQFF
clone size: once; D gene: TRBD2; V gene: TRBV6-4; J gene: TRBJ2-1; CDR3 length: 16; CDR3 DNA: TGTGCCAGCAGTGACCGACTAGCGGGGGGGATGGGTGAGCAGTTCTTC; CDR3 protein: CASSDRLAGGMGEQFF
clone size: few; D gene: TRBD1; V gene: TRBV5-1; J gene: TRBJ2-1; CDR3 length: 17; CDR3 DNA: TGCGCCAGCAGCAGGGAGCCGCGGGACAGGGGTCCCAATGAGCAGTTCTTC; CDR3 protein: CASSREPRDRGPNEQFF
clone size: .; D gene: .; V gene: TRBV25-1; J gene: TRBJ1-1; CDR3 length: 11; CDR3 DNA: TGTGCCAGCAGCAGGGGAACTGAAGCTTTCTTT; CDR3 protein: CASSRGTEAFF
clone size: .; D gene: TRBD2; V gene: TRBV5-6; J gene: TRBJ2-1; CDR3 length: 15; CDR3 DNA: TGTGCCAGCAGCCGGATGCTAGCTGGGGAGGGCGAGCAGTTCTTC; CDR3 protein: CASSRMLAGEGEQFF
clone size: .; D gene: .; V gene: TRBV11-2; J gene: TRBJ1-2; CDR3 length: 15; CDR3 DNA: TGTGCCAGCAGCCCGACCTGGCGGAATAACTATGGCTACACCTTC; CDR3 protein: CASSPTWRNNYGYTF
clone size: .; D gene: .; V gene: TRBV5-1; J gene: TRBJ2-1; CDR3 length: 14; CDR3 DNA: TGCGCCAGCAGCTTGGTACCGGGGTTCGATGAGCAGTTCTTC; CDR3 protein: CASSLVPGFDEQFF
clone size: .; D gene: TRBD1; V gene: TRBV29-1; J gene: TRBJ2-7; CDR3 length: 13; CDR3 DNA: TGCAGCGTTGTGGGACAGGGCCGTTACGAGCAGTACTTC; CDR3 protein: CSVVGQGRYEQYF
clone size: .; D gene: .; V gene: TRBV4-1; J gene: TRBJ1-1; CDR3 length: 12; CDR3 DNA: TGCGCCAGCAGAGCTAGAAACACTGAAGCTTTCTTT; CDR3 protein: CASRARNTEAFF
clone size: once; D gene: TRBD1; V gene: TRBV30; J gene: TRBJ2-2; CDR3 length: 13; CDR3 DNA: TGTGCCTGGGAAACAAGGGGGCCCGGGGAGCTGTTTTTT; CDR3 protein: CAWETRGPGELFF
clone size: .; D gene: .; V gene: TRBV7-9; J gene: TRBJ2-3; CDR3 length: 17; CDR3 DNA: TGTGCCAGCAGACCTTCTTCACAGGTAACCCCTGGCGATACGCAGTATTTT; CDR3 protein: CASRPSSQVTPGDTQYF
clone size: .; D gene: .; V gene: TRBV29-1; J gene: TRBJ1-2; CDR3 length: 12; CDR3 DNA: TGCAGCGTTGAGAGGCTCTCCTATGGCTACACCTTC; CDR3 protein: CSVERLSYGYTF
clone size: .; D gene: .; V gene: TRBV7-3; J gene: TRBJ1-1; CDR3 length: 15; CDR3 DNA: TGTGCCAGCAGCTTAAATGGGGGGGACGTGGCTGAAGCTTTCTTT; CDR3 protein: CASSLNGGDVAEAFF
clone size: .; D gene: .; V gene: TRBV5-4; J gene: TRBJ2-7; CDR3 length: 15; CDR3 DNA: TGTGCCAGCAGCTTGGGGAAGGGGATCCCCCTCGAGCAGTACTTC; CDR3 protein: CASSLGKGIPLEQYF
clone size: .; D gene: .; V gene: TRBV5-1; J gene: TRBJ2-3; CDR3 length: 15; CDR3 DNA: TGCGCCAGCAGCTCGGGACGGGGGAGGACAGATACGCAGTATTTT; CDR3 protein: CASSSGRGRTDTQYF
clone size: .; D gene: TRBD2; V gene: TRBV9; J gene: TRBJ2-5; CDR3 length: 16; CDR3 DNA: TGTGCCAGCACCGGGACTAGCGGGGGAGATTTGAAGACCCAGTACTTC; CDR3 protein: CASTGTSGGDLKTQYF
clone size: once; D gene: TRBD1; V gene: TRBV27; J gene: TRBJ1-2; CDR3 length: 18; CDR3 DNA: TGTGCCAGCAGCCTCCTCGGGACAGCAGGCACCGCGAACTATGGCTACACCTTC; CDR3 protein: CASSLLGTAGTANYGYTF
clone size: .; D gene: TRBD2; V gene: TRBV4-1; J gene: TRBJ2-1; CDR3 length: 19; CDR3 DNA: TGCGCCAGCAGCCACTTCTTTTTTTTCGGAGCGGGGTACTACAATGAGCAGTTCTTC; CDR3 protein: CASSHFFFFGAGYYNEQFF
clone size: .; D gene: .; V gene: TRBV5-1; J gene: TRBJ1-2; CDR3 length: 14; CDR3 DNA: TGCGCCAGCAGCCGAGGGTCGATGAGCTATGGCTACACCTTC; CDR3 protein: CASSRGSMSYGYTF
clone size: .; D gene: TRBD2; V gene: TRBV7-2; J gene: TRBJ2-3; CDR3 length: 16; CDR3 DNA: TGTGCCAGCAGTGAGATAGCGGGGGGTTCCACAGATACGCAGTATTTT; CDR3 protein: CASSEIAGGSTDTQYF
clone size: .; D gene: .; V gene: TRBV7-6; J gene: TRBJ1-6; CDR3 length: 20; CDR3 DNA: TGTGCCAGCAGCTTGAATCGGTACAGGGACGTGGTTTCCTATAATTCACCCCTCCACTTT; CDR3 protein: CASSLNRYRDVVSYNSPLHF
clone size: .; D gene: TRBD2; V gene: TRBV6-1; J gene: TRBJ2-3; CDR3 length: 11; CDR3 DNA: TGTGCCGGGAGGGTTTTTGATACGCAGTATTTT; CDR3 protein: CAGRVFDTQYF
clone size: .; D gene: .; V gene: TRBV15; J gene: TRBJ2-1; CDR3 length: 13; CDR3 DNA: TGTGCCACCAGCAGAGACGCAGGAAATGAGCAGTTCTTC; CDR3 protein: CATSRDAGNEQFF
clone size: .; D gene: TRBD2; V gene: TRBV27; J gene: TRBJ2-7; CDR3 length: 15; CDR3 DNA: TGTGCCAGCAGTTCAATATCGGGGGGAACCTACGAGCAGTACTTC; CDR3 protein: CASSSISGGTYEQYF
clone size: .; D gene: .; V gene: TRBV6-4; J gene: TRBJ1-1; CDR3 length: 14; CDR3 DNA: TGTGCCAGCAGGGAAGCCCAGGGGAGACCTGAAGCTTTCTTT; CDR3 protein: CASREAQGRPEAFF
clone size: .; D gene: .; V gene: TRBV7-8; J gene: TRBJ2-3; CDR3 length: 16; CDR3 DNA: TGTGCCAGCAGCTTAGGTACGCGGGGGCTTACAGATACGCAGTATTTT; CDR3 protein: CASSLGTRGLTDTQYF